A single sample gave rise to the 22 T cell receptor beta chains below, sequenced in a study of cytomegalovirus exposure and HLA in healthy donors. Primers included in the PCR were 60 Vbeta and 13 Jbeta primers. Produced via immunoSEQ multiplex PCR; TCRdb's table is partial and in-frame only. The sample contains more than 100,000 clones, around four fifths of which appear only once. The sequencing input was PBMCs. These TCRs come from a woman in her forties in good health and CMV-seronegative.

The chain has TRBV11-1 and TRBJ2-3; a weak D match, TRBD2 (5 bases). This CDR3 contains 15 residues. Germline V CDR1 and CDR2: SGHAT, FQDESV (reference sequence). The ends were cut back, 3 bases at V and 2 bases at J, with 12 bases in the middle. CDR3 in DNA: TGTGCCAGCAGCTTGACGGGAAGTAACACAGATACGCAGTATTTT. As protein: CASSLTGSNTDTQYF.

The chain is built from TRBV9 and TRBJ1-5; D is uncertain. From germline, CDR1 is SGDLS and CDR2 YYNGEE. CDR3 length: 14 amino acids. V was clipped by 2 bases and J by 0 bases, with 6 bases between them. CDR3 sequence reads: CASSVEDSNQPQHF. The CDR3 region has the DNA TGTGCCAGCAGCGTCGAGGATAGCAATCAGCCCCAGCATTTT.

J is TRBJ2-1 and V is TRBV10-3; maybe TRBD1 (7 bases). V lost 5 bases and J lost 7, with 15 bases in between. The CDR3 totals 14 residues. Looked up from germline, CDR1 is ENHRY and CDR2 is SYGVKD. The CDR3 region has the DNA TGTGCCATCAGTCGCACAGGGGAGGAAAATGAGCAGTTCTTC. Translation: CAISRTGEENEQFF.

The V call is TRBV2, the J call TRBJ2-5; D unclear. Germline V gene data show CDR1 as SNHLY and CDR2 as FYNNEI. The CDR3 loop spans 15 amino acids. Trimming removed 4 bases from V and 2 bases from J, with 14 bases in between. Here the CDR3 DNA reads TGTGCCAGCAGTGGACAACGCATATATCAAGAGACCCAGTACTTC. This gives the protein CASSGQRIYQETQYF.

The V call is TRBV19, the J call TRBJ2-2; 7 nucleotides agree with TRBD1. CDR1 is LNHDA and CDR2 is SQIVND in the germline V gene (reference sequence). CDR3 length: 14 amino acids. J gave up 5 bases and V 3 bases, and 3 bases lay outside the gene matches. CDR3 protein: CASSIKQGTGELFF. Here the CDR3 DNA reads TGTGCCAGTAGTATCAAACAGGGGACCGGGGAGCTGTTTTTT. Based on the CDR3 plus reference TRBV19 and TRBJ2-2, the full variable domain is DGGITQSPKYLFRKEGQNVTLSCEQNLNHDAMYWYRQDPGQGLRLIYYSQIVNDFQKGDIAEGYSVSREKKESFPLTVTSAQKNPTAFYLCASSIKQGTGELFFGEGSRLTVL.

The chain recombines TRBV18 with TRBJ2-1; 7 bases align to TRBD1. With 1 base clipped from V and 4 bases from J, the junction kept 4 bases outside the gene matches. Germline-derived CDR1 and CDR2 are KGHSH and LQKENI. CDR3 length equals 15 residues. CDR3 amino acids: CASSPLETGYNEQFF. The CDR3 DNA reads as TGTGCCAGCTCACCACTCGAGACAGGGTACAATGAGCAGTTCTTC.

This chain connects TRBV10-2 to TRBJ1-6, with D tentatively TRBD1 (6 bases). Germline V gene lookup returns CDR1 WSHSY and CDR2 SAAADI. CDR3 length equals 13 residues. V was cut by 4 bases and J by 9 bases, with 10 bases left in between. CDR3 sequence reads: CASSAGEGSPLHF. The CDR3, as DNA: TGCGCCAGCAGTGCAGGGGAGGGTTCACCCCTCCACTTT.

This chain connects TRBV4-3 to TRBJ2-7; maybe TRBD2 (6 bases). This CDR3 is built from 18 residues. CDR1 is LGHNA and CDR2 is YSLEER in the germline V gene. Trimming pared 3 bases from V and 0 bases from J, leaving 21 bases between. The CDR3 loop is CASSQEAAGTESSYEQYF. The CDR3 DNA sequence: TGCGCCAGCAGCCAGGAAGCGGCCGGGACTGAGAGCTCCTACGAGCAGTACTTC.

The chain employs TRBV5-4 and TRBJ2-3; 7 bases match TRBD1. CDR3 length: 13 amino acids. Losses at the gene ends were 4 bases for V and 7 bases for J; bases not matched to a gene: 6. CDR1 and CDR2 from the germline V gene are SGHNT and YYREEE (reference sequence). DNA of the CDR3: TGTGCCAGCAGCCGCAGGGGGTCAAATACGCAGTATTTT. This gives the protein CASSRRGSNTQYF.

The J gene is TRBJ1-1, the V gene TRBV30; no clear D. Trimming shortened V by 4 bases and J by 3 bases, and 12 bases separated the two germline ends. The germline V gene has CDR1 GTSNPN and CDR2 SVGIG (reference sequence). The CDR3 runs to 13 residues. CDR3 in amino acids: CAWTPVEDTEAFF. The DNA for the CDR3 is TGTGCCTGGACTCCCGTCGAGGACACTGAAGCTTTCTTT. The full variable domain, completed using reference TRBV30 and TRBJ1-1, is SQTIHQWPATLVQPVGSPLSLECTVEGTSNPNLYWYRQAAGRGLQLLFYSVGIGQISSEVPQNLSASRPQDRQFILSSKKLLLSDSGFYLCAWTPVEDTEAFFGQGTRLTVV.

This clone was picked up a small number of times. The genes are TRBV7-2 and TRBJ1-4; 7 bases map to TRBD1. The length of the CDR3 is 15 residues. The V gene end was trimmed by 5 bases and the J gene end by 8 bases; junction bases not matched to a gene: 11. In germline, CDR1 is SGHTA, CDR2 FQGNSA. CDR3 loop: CASSPRTGRGEKLFF. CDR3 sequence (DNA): TGTGCCAGCAGCCCCAGGACAGGTAGAGGGGAAAAACTGTTTTTT.

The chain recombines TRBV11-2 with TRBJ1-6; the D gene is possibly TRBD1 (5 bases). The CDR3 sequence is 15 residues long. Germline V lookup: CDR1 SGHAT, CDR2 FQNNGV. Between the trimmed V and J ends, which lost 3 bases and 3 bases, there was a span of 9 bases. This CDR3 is CASSFRGDYNSPLHF. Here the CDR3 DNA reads TGTGCCAGCAGCTTTCGGGGGGACTATAATTCACCCCTCCACTTT.

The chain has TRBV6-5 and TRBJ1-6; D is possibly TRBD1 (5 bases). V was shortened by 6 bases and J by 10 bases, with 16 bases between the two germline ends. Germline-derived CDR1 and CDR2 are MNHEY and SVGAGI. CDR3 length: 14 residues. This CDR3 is CASSPARVGSPLHF. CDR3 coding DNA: TGTGCCAGCAGCCCCGCCAGGGTTGGGTCACCCCTCCACTTT.

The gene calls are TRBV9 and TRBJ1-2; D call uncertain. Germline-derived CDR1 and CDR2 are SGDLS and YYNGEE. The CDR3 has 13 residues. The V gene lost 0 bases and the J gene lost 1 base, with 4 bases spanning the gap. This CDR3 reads CASSVGVNYGYTF. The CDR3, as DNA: TGTGCCAGCAGCGTAGGAGTTAACTATGGCTACACCTTC.

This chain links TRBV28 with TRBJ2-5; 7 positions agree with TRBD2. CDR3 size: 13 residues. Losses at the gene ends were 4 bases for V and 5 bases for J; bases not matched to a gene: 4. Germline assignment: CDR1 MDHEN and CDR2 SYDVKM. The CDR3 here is CASSSGGGETQYF. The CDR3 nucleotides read TGTGCCAGCAGTTCGGGAGGAGGGGAGACCCAGTACTTC.

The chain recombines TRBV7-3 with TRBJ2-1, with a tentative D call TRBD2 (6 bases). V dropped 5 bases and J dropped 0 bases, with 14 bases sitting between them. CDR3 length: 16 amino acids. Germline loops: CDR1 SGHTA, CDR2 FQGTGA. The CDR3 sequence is CASSTISGSSYNEQFF. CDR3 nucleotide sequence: TGTGCCAGCAGCACCATTAGCGGTAGCTCCTACAATGAGCAGTTCTTC.

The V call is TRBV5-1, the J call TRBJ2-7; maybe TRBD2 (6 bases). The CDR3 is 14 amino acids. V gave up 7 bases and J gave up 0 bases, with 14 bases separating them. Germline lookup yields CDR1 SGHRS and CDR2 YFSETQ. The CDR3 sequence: CASSMGGLSYEQYF. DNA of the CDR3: TGCGCCAGCTCAATGGGGGGTCTCTCCTACGAGCAGTACTTC.

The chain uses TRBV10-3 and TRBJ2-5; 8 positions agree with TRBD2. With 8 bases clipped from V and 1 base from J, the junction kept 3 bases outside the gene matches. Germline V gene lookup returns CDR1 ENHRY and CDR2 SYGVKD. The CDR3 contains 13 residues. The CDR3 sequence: CAIGTRPQETQYF. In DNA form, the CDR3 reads TGTGCCATCGGGACTAGGCCCCAAGAGACCCAGTACTTC.

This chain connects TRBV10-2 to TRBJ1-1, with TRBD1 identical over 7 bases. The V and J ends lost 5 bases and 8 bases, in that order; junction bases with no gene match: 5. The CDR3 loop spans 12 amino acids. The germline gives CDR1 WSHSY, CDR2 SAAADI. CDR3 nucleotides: TGCGCCAGCAGTAAAGGGGGCGTAGAAGCTTTCTTT. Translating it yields CASSKGGVEAFF.

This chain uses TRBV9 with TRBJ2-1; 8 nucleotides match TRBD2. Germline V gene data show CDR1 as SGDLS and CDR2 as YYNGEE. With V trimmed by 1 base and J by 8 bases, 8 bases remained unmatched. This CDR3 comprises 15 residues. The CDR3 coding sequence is TGTGCCAGCAGCGTAATGGCTAGCGGGTTGGATGAGCAGTTCTTC. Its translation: CASSVMASGLDEQFF. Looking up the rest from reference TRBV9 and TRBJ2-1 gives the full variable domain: DSGVTQTPKHLITATGQRVTLRCSPRSGDLSVYWYQQSLDQGLQFLIQYYNGEERAKGNILERFSAQQFPDLHSELNLSSLELGDSALYFCASSVMASGLDEQFFGPGTRLTVL.

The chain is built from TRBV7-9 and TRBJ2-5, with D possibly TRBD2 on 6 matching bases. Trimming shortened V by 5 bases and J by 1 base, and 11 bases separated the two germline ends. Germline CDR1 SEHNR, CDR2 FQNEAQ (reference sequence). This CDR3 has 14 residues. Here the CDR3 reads CASSPGTFQETQYF. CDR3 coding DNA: TGTGCCAGCAGCCCCGGGACTTTCCAAGAGACCCAGTACTTC.

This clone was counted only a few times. The CDR3: CASRAGINTGELFF. CDR3 DNA sequence: TGTGCCAGTAGGGCAGGGATAAACACCGGGGAGCTGTTTTTT. The chain is built from TRBV19 and TRBJ2-2, with D maybe TRBD1 (5 bases). Germline-derived CDR1 and CDR2 are LNHDA and SQIVND (reference sequence). The CDR3 has 14 amino acids. The germline V and J ends were trimmed by 6 bases and 2 bases, with 10 bases remaining between them.